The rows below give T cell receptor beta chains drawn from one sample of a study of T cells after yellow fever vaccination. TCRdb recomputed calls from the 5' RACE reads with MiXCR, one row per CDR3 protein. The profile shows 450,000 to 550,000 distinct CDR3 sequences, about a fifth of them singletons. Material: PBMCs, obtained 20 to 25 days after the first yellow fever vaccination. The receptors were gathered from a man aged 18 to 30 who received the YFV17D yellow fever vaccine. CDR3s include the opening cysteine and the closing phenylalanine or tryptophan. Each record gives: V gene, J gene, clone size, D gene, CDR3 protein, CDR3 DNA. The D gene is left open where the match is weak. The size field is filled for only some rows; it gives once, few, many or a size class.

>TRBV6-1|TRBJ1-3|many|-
CASSSISGNTIYF
TGTGCCAGCAGCTCAATCTCTGGAAACACCATATATTTT
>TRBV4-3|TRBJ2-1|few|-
CASSQDEGTAYNEQFF
TGCGCCAGCAGCCAAGATGAAGGGACGGCATACAATGAGCAGTTCTTC
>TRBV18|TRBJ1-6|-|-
CASSREGRWNSPLHF
TGTGCCAGCTCACGGGAGGGCAGATGGAATTCACCCCTCCACTTT
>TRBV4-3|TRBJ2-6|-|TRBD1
CASSIRDRGLSGANVLTF
TGCGCCAGCAGCATCCGGGACAGGGGCCTCTCTGGGGCCAACGTCCTGACTTTC
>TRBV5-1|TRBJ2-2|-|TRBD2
CASSLDSGGGTGELFF
TGCGCCAGCAGCTTGGATAGCGGGGGTGGCACCGGGGAGCTGTTTTTT
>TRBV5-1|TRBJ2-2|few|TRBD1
CASSYGTGSTGELFF
TGCGCCAGCAGCTACGGGACAGGGTCGACCGGGGAGCTGTTTTTT
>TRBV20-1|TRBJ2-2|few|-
CSAPRQNTGELFF
TGCAGTGCTCCCCGACAGAACACCGGGGAGCTGTTTTTT
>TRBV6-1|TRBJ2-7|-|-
CASSSRGTYSYEQYF
TGTGCCAGCAGCTCCCGAGGGACCTACTCCTACGAGCAGTACTTC
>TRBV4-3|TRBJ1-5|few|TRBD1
CASSQNRGHQPQHF
TGCGCCAGCAGCCAAAACAGGGGGCATCAGCCCCAGCATTTT
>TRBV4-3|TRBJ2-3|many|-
CASSQVTGRTDTQYF
TGCGCCAGCAGCCAAGTTACAGGCCGCACAGATACGCAGTATTTT
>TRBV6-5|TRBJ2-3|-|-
CASKGGADTHYF
TGTGCCAGCAAGGGGGGCGCAGATACGCATTATTTT
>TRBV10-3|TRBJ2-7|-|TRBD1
CATTGQSYELYF
TGTGCCACCACGGGACAGAGCTACGAGCTGTACTTC
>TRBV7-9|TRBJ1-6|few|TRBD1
CASRQGHSPLHF
TGTGCCAGCCGACAGGGTCATTCACCCCTCCACTTT
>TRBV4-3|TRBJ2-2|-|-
CASSQVHHTGELFF
TGCGCCAGCAGCCAAGTACACCACACCGGGGAGCTGTTTTTT
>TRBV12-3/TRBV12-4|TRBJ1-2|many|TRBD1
CASSDRDRGHGGYTF
TGTGCCAGCAGCGACCGGGACAGGGGGCATGGTGGCTACACCTTC
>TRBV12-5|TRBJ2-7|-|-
CASGFVLPETDNEQYF
TGTGCTAGTGGTTTTGTCCTGCCCGAGACTGATAACGAGCAGTACTTC
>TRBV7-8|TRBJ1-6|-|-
CASSTRGSGYNSPLHF
TGTGCCAGCAGCACCCGGGGTTCCGGGTATAATTCACCCCTCCACTTT
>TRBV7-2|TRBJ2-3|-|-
CASSLGWGTDTQYF
TGTGCCAGCAGCTTGGGATGGGGCACAGATACGCAGTATTTT
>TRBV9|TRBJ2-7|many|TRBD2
CASSSRGFSYEQYF
TGTGCCAGCAGCTCGCGGGGGTTCTCCTACGAGCAGTACTTC